The rows below give T cell receptor beta chains drawn from one sample of a study of blood T cells in healthy people across ages. TCRdb passed the 5' RACE reads through MiXCR, listing each CDR3 protein once. The sample has more than 1,400,000 distinct CDR3 sequences, roughly 40% seen once. The sample taken for sequencing was blood. These receptors originate from a woman under 30 in good health. Both conserved end residues are part of each CDR3.

TRBV7-2	TRBJ1-2	14	CASSSNARNYGYTF
TRBV20-1	TRBJ2-7	14	CSARSGTHDYEQYF
TRBV10-3	TRBJ2-7	11	CATLSGYEQYF
TRBV29-1	TRBJ2-7	11	CSAERGYEQYF
TRBV28	TRBJ1-6	15	CASGTRGTGKSPLHF
TRBV7-9	TRBJ2-1	13	CASSLAGYDEQFF
TRBV6-5	TRBJ1-2	15	CASSYRGAGLYGHTF
TRBV4-1	TRBJ1-1	16	CASSLRTGTVNTEAFF
TRBV6-2/TRBV6-3	TRBJ2-7	16	CASSSYSGRANYEQYF
TRBV2	TRBJ1-2	12	CASSEEGKRYTF
TRBV29-1	TRBJ1-1	13	CSVGLMGPTEAFF
TRBV27	TRBJ1-4	16	CASSLSTGYSKEKLFF
TRBV3-1	TRBJ2-5	15	CASSQESAGGETQYF
TRBV6-1	TRBJ2-5	15	CASSEAGDYQETQYF
TRBV20-1	TRBJ2-7	15	CSAREQALGTYEQYF
TRBV29-1	TRBJ2-3	14	CSGGNGWGADMQYF
TRBV7-9	TRBJ1-2	11	CASSLIGRYTF
TRBV10-3	TRBJ2-7	16	CAITNLAGKGWNEQYF
TRBV27	TRBJ2-4	14	CASRPTGTKNIQYF
TRBV11-3	TRBJ2-3	17	CASSPRTSGPDTDTQYF
TRBV5-1	TRBJ2-5	16	CASSAILAGGGNEQYF
TRBV5-1	TRBJ1-4	16	CASSLAGLRVNEKLFF
TRBV4-1	TRBJ2-7	16	CASSQGGRGGFYEQYF
TRBV15	-	15	CATSREQGSFYEQYF
TRBV9	TRBJ1-2	14	CASSTTQGPYGYTF
TRBV4-1	TRBJ1-2	15	CASSQDGTPNYGYTF
TRBV29-1	TRBJ1-2	12	CSVEGADYGYTF
TRBV28	TRBJ2-1	16	CASSLEYLTGRNEQFF
TRBV20-1	TRBJ2-1	16	CSATPPGPGTYNEQFF
TRBV7-6	TRBJ2-1	16	CASPHSAVPEYNEQFF
TRBV5-1	TRBJ2-5	15	CASSLRPAAGETQYF
TRBV2	TRBJ1-4	12	CASSEENGKLFF
TRBV30	TRBJ1-5	15	CAWIIPGQGTQPQHF
TRBV12-3/TRBV12-4	TRBJ2-3	15	CASSVGSLGTDTQYF
TRBV6-2/TRBV6-3	-	15	CASSSGLTTIYEQYF
TRBV27	TRBJ1-5	17	CASSLSPQGQGIQPQHF
TRBV12-3/TRBV12-4	TRBJ1-2	14	CASSYVTQGGGYTF
TRBV7-9	TRBJ1-1	13	CASSPSGASLAFF
TRBV7-6	TRBJ1-2	15	CASSAQGISNYGYTF
TRBV3-1	TRBJ2-1	16	CASSFAGGVSLIEQFF
TRBV11-2	TRBJ2-7	17	CASSSPPGQGLSYEQYF
TRBV7-3	TRBJ2-1	14	CASSHGTSGTEQFF
TRBV7-2	TRBJ1-6	14	CASSRGQGNSPLHF
TRBV12-3/TRBV12-4	TRBJ2-1	16	CASSLPGGLGENEQFF
TRBV12-3/TRBV12-4	TRBJ2-5	13	CASSVGLAAEQYF
TRBV12-3/TRBV12-4	TRBJ1-2	13	CASGHKGENGYTF
TRBV24-1	TRBJ2-1	16	CATSDSSPWSYNEQFF
TRBV2	TRBJ2-7	16	CASSDLGLASSYEQYF
TRBV5-1	TRBJ1-1	15	CASSLSAQVNTEAFF